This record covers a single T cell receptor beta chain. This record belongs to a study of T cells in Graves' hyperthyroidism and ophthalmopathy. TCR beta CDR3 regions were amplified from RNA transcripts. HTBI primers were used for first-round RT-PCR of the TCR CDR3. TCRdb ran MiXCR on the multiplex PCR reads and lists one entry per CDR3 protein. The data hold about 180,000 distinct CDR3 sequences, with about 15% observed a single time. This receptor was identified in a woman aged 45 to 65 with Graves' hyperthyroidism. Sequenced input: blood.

The CDR3 DNA is TGTGCCAGCAGCCCCCACCCAGTATACGAGCAGTACTTC. This gives the protein CASSPHPVYEQYF. The V and J genes are TRBV7-6 and TRBJ2-7; no firm D call. Trimming left V 5 bases short and J 4 bases short, with 12 bases between. The V gene's germline CDR1 is SGHVS and CDR2 FNYEAQ. The CDR3 runs to 13 residues.